One sample yielded the 31 T cell receptor beta chains listed below, sequenced in a study of T cell clonality in common variable immunodeficiency. This table comes from immunoSEQ multiplex PCR, and its TCRdb copy is limited to in-frame clones, with some not included. This repertoire holds 80,000 or so clones, and none appear only once. The specimen sequenced was peripheral blood mononuclear cells. The receptors here all came from a person aged 18-70 years in good health.

This clone was picked up many times. The CDR3 end lies 3 residues beyond the end of the read and is filled in from the germline J gene. The chain carries TRBV20-1 and TRBJ1-5; 10 positions agree with TRBD1. The CDR3 spans 16 residues. The J segment lost 6 bases and the V segment lost 4 bases, leaving 12 bases of the junction unmatched. Germline CDR1 DFQATT, CDR2 SNEGSKA (reference sequence). The covered CDR3 bases are TGCAGTGCTAAAAGTCCGACAGGGGGCTTTAGTCAGCCC. As protein: CSAKSPTGGFSQP. The whole CDR3 sequence reads CSAKSPTGGFSQPQHF.

This clone was counted many times. A read error may produce the germline difference seen at one junction end. Read coverage stops 3 residues before the CDR3 terminus; the germline J gene supplies the remainder. The chain has TRBV4-2 and TRBJ2-5; maybe TRBD2 (6 bases). The germline V gene has CDR1 LGHNA and CDR2 YNFKEQ. This CDR3 is built from 14 residues. The CDR3 sequence: CASSQEVGGETQYF. The CDR3 bases that were read are TGCGCCAGCAGCCAAGAAGTCGGAGGGGAGACC.

This clone has at least ten counts. Sequencing ends 3 residues short of the CDR3 end; the germline J gene provides the rest. The chain joins TRBV19 to TRBJ1-2; D ambiguous. CDR3 length: 11 amino acids. Germline V gene lookup returns CDR1 LNHDA and CDR2 SQIVND (reference sequence). This chain's CDR3 is CASSVNMGYTF. Incomplete CDR3 DNA: TGTGCCAGTAGTGTGAACATGGGC.

There are many counts of this clone. The observed sequence ends 3 residues before the CDR3 terminus, with the missing tail filled in from the germline J gene. The rearrangement joins TRBV5-1 to TRBJ2-4; 7 bases line up with TRBD1. V lost 0 bases, J lost 5 bases, and 2 bases stayed unmatched. Looked up from germline, CDR1 is SGHRS and CDR2 is YFSETQ. The CDR3 sequence is 14 residues long. The CDR3 DNA, read in part, is TGCGCCAGCAGCTTGGGACAGGGCGAAAACATT. This sequence encodes CASSLGQGENI. In full, the CDR3 is CASSLGQGENIQYF. Using reference TRBV5-1 and TRBJ2-4 for the parts outside the CDR3, the full variable domain is KAGVTQTPRYLIKTRGQQVTLSCSPISGHRSVSWYQQTPGQGLQFLFEYFSETQRNKGNFPGRFSGRQFSNSRSEMNVSTLELGDSALYLCASSLGQGENIQYFGAGTRLSVL.

This clone was detected many times. The read comes to an end 3 residues before the CDR3 does, leaving the germline J gene to fill in the end. The rearrangement uses TRBV6-2 or TRBV6-3 and TRBJ1-5, with D maybe TRBD1 (5 bases). Trimming left V 11 bases short and J 5 bases short, with 16 bases between. This CDR3 has 13 residues. CDR1 is MNHEY, CDR2 SVGEGT, per germline. The chain's CDR3 is CAGGDGWYQPQHF. The sequenced CDR3 bases are TGTGCCGGGGGGGACGGATGGTATCAGCCC.

This clone has at least ten counts. The read terminates 3 residues ahead of where the CDR3 ends, so the germline J gene completes it. The gene calls are TRBV12-3 or TRBV12-4 and TRBJ2-7, with TRBD2 as a possible D gene (6 bases). Between the trimmed V and J ends, which lost 3 bases and 2 bases, there was a span of 14 bases. There are 15 residues in the CDR3. The covered CDR3 bases are TGTGCCAGCAGTTTTGGTCTTAGCGGCGCCTACGAG. Translation: CASSFGLSGAYE. The complete CDR3 sequence is CASSFGLSGAYEQYF.

This clone has ten or more counts. The read is 3 residues too short to cover the CDR3 end, so that end is filled in from the germline J gene. The rearrangement joins TRBV18 to TRBJ2-1; D gene ambiguous. This CDR3 contains 13 residues. Trimming cost V 0 bases and J 8 bases, with 8 bases left between them. Looked up from germline, CDR1 is KGHSH and CDR2 is LQKENI. The covered CDR3 bases are TGTGCCAGCTCACCACCGGCTAGAGATGAG. This translates into CASSPPARDE. The full CDR3 is CASSPPARDEQFF.

This clone has at least ten counts. Coverage ceases 3 residues before the CDR3 finishes, and the germline J gene fills in the end. The chain uses TRBV19 and TRBJ2-1, with a possible D match to TRBD1 (11 bases). This CDR3 is 22 amino acids long. Trimming pared 3 bases from V and 7 bases from J, leaving 37 bases between. The germline V gene has CDR1 LNHDA and CDR2 SQIVND (reference sequence). This chain's CDR3 is CASSIAFLAGTGGLAGVNEQFF. CDR3 DNA (partial): TGTGCCAGTAGTATTGCCTTTTTAGCCGGGACAGGGGGTCTAGCGGGAGTTAATGAG. Looking up the rest from reference TRBV19 and TRBJ2-1 gives the full variable domain: DGGITQSPKYLFRKEGQNVTLSCEQNLNHDAMYWYRQDPGQGLRLIYYSQIVNDFQKGDIAEGYSVSREKKESFPLTVTSAQKNPTAFYLCASSIAFLAGTGGLAGVNEQFFGPGTRLTVL.

This clone was seen many times. The CDR3 extends 3 residues past the end of the read, so its final part is completed from the germline J gene. This chain connects TRBV9 to TRBJ2-7; D unclear. The length of the CDR3 is 14 residues. Per germline, CDR1 SGDLS and CDR2 YYNGEE. Trimming removed 3 bases at V and 3 bases at J, with 13 bases between. The covered CDR3 bases are TGTGCCAGCAGCGACCGACTTGGCGGCTACGAG. Its translation is CASSDRLGGYE. The whole CDR3 protein is CASSDRLGGYEQYF.

This clone was counted ten times or more. The missing CDR3 end, 3 residues past where the read stops, is filled in from the germline J gene. V is TRBV19 and J is TRBJ2-2; 10 positions agree with TRBD2. Germline CDR1 reads LNHDA; CDR2 reads SQIVND (reference sequence). The CDR3 sequence is 16 residues long. V trimming: 4 bases; J trimming: 3 bases; junction bases outside the gene matches: 5. The chain's CDR3 is CASSRLLAGYTGELFF. The CDR3 DNA, read in part, is TGTGCCAGTAGTAGATTACTAGCGGGGTACACCGGGGAG.

This clone was seen repeatedly, ten times or more. The junction does not match germline at one end; this may be a read error. The read is 3 residues too short to cover the CDR3 end, so that end is filled in from the germline J gene. The chain employs TRBV4-2 and TRBJ2-7; the D is unclear. The CDR3 length is 14 residues. Germline CDR1 is LGHNA and CDR2 is YNFKEQ. CDR3 region: CASSQEPHFYEQYF. CDR3 bases read: TGCGCCAGCAGCCAAGAGCCCCACTTCTACGAG.

The table lists this clone with many counts. The CDR3 DNA, read in part, is TGCAGTGCTAGAGATCAAAGAGGG. This translates into CSARDQRG. The whole CDR3 protein is CSARDQRGLFF. This chain links TRBV20-1 with TRBJ2-2; D unclear. The read ends 3 residues early relative to the CDR3; the germline J gene fills the gap. The CDR3 is made up of 11 amino acids. Germline V lookup: CDR1 DFQATT, CDR2 SNEGSKA (reference sequence).

This clone came up many times. Read sequence stops 3 residues before the CDR3 end, and the germline J gene provides the missing end. The V and J genes are TRBV12-3 or TRBV12-4 and TRBJ2-1, with D tentatively TRBD2 (5 bases). V lost 7 bases, J lost 0 bases, and 7 bases lay in between. This CDR3 has 13 amino acids. The CDR3 spells CASITSSYNEQFF. The covered CDR3 bases are TGTGCCAGCATAACTAGCTCCTACAATGAG.

This clone occurred many times. The read halts 3 residues ahead of the CDR3 end, with the missing end drawn from the germline J gene. The chain employs TRBV6-2 or TRBV6-3 and TRBJ2-1, with 7 bases identical to TRBD2. The CDR3 has 16 amino acids. The germline CDR1 and CDR2 sequences are MNHEY and SVGEGT. V was clipped by 4 bases and J by 4 bases; unmatched bases: 10. The CDR3 is CASSSSAGVGYNEQFF. CDR3 DNA (partial): TGTGCCAGCAGTTCCTCTGCGGGAGTAGGGTACAATGAG.

In its sample, this clone was seen many times. Sequencing ends 3 residues short of the CDR3 end; the germline J gene provides the rest. This chain joins TRBV29-1 and TRBJ2-1, with 7 bases lining up with TRBD2. Looked up from germline, CDR1 is SQVTM and CDR2 is ANQGSEA. The junction had 6 bases not matched to a gene; V was cut back by 7 bases and J by 0 bases. The CDR3 covers 14 residues. The CDR3 spells CSGRGTTSYNEQFF. The CDR3 DNA, read in part, is TGCAGCGGGCGGGGGACTACCTCCTACAATGAG.

This clone has a count of ten or more. The read stops 3 residues short of the end of the CDR3; the missing end is completed from the germline J gene. The chain joins TRBV7-3 to TRBJ2-5; D might be TRBD2 (5 bases). This CDR3 region has 16 residues. The V gene lost 5 bases and the J gene lost 2 bases, with 18 bases spanning the gap. The V gene's germline CDR1 is SGHTA and CDR2 FQGTGA. The CDR3 loop is CASSRGLRADQETQYF. The sequenced part of the CDR3 DNA is TGTGCCAGCAGCCGAGGCCTGCGGGCGGATCAAGAGACC.

This clone has at least ten counts. Read coverage stops 3 residues before the CDR3 terminus; the germline J gene supplies the remainder. The chain has TRBV10-3 and TRBJ2-5; 13 positions match TRBD2. Looked up from germline, CDR1 is ENHRY and CDR2 is SYGVKD. The CDR3 loop spans 15 amino acids. The junction had 5 bases not matched to a gene; V was cut back by 6 bases and J by 4 bases. CDR3 bases read: TGTGCCATCAGCAGGACTAGCGGGAGCTTAGAGACC. As protein: CAISRTSGSLET. The CDR3 in its entirety is CAISRTSGSLETQYF.

This clone showed up many times. Read sequence stops 3 residues before the CDR3 end, and the germline J gene provides the missing end. The V and J genes are TRBV2 and TRBJ1-1; TRBD1 is a possible D gene (5 bases). The CDR3 covers 14 residues. The V end was cut by 6 bases, the J end by 3 bases, with 14 bases between. Per the germline V gene, CDR1 is SNHLY and CDR2 is FYNNEI. The DNA read from the CDR3 is TGTGCCAGCAGCGCCTCCCGGGGGGACACTGAA. This gives the protein CASSASRGDTE. The complete CDR3 reads CASSASRGDTEAFF.

This clone came up many times. The read ends 3 residues early relative to the CDR3; the germline J gene fills the gap. V usage is TRBV7-8 and J usage is TRBJ1-2, with TRBD1 matching over 11 bases. Germline V lookup: CDR1 SGHVS, CDR2 FQNEAQ. This CDR3 region has 15 residues. V lost 5 bases, J lost 7 bases, and 9 bases stayed unmatched. CDR3 region: CASSLRTGGEGGYTF. Partial CDR3 DNA: TGTGCCAGCAGCCTTAGGACAGGGGGCGAGGGTGGC.

This clone was detected ten times or more. The CDR3 end lies 3 residues beyond the end of the read and is filled in from the germline J gene. The V and J genes are TRBV11-2 and TRBJ2-1; 7 bases map to TRBD2. This CDR3 spans 14 amino acids. Germline CDR1 and CDR2: SGHAT and FQNNGV. Unmatched junction bases numbered 12, after V lost 10 bases and J lost 6 bases. The sequenced CDR3 bases are TGTGCCACCACCACCGTAGCGGGCGGCAATGAG. This sequence encodes CATTTVAGGNE. The CDR3 in full is CATTTVAGGNEQFF.

This clone has ten or more counts. A junction boundary mismatches the germline segment, possibly from a read error. The read falls 3 residues short of the CDR3 end, and the missing part is taken from the germline J gene. The chain combines TRBV4-2 with TRBJ2-1; 8 bases agree with TRBD2. The length of the CDR3 is 14 residues. Looked up from germline, CDR1 is LGHNA and CDR2 is YNFKEQ. CDR3 bases read: TGCGCCAGCAGCCAAGGACTAGCTAGGAATGAG. This gives the protein CASSQGLARNE. The whole CDR3 sequence is CASSQGLARNEQFF.

This clone was counted many times. The CDR3 is cut off 3 residues early in the read; its end comes from the germline J gene. The V and J genes are TRBV2 and TRBJ2-3; D possibly corresponds to TRBD1 (5 bases). V was cut by 6 bases and J by 2 bases, with 12 bases left in between. The CDR3 runs to 14 residues. Germline V gene sequence: CDR1 SNHLY, CDR2 FYNNEI. The CDR3 loop reads CASRGRVSTDTQYF. CDR3 bases read: TGTGCCAGCAGGGGCAGGGTATCCACAGATACG. Full variable domain (rest looked up from reference TRBV2 and TRBJ2-3): EPEVTQTPSHQVTQMGQEVILRCVPISNHLYFYWYRQILGQKVEFLVSFYNNEISEKSEIFDDQFSVERPDGSNFTLKIRSTKLEDSAMYFCASRGRVSTDTQYFGPGTRLTVL.

This clone was seen many times. The CDR3 end is not reached by the read, which stops 3 residues before it; the germline J gene fills it in. The chain has TRBV7-3 and TRBJ2-1; D possibly corresponds to TRBD1 (5 bases). This CDR3 has 12 residues. Trimming removed 5 bases at V and 6 bases at J, with 8 bases between. The germline CDR1 and CDR2 sequences are SGHTA and FQGTGA. The CDR3 bases that were read are TGTGCCAGCAGCCAGGGTTCCAATGAG. It specifies CASSQGSNE. The whole CDR3 protein reads CASSQGSNEQFF.

This clone was seen repeatedly, ten times or more. The CDR3 end is not reached by the read, which stops 3 residues before it; the germline J gene fills it in. The chain uses TRBV10-1 and TRBJ2-1; D may be TRBD2 (6 bases). V shed 0 bases and J shed 4 bases, with 10 bases lying between them. Germline lookup yields CDR1 WNHNN and CDR2 SYGVQD (reference sequence). CDR3 length: 15 amino acids. The CDR3 bases that were read are TGCGCCAGCAGTGAGTCGGCGGGGCCATACAATGAG. Its translation: CASSESAGPYNE. The CDR3, in full, reads CASSESAGPYNEQFF.

In its sample, this clone was seen many times. The CDR3 end lies 3 residues beyond the end of the read and is filled in from the germline J gene. The chain carries TRBV6-2 or TRBV6-3 and TRBJ2-2; possibly TRBD1 for D (6 bases). V dropped 5 bases and J dropped 6 bases, with 13 bases sitting between them. The CDR3 totals 14 residues. Germline CDR1 MNHEY, CDR2 SVGEGT. CDR3 region: CASSHASGAGELFF. CDR3 DNA (partial): TGTGCCAGCAGTCACGCATCAGGGGCCGGGGAG.

This clone came up many times. The read falls 3 residues short of the CDR3 end, and the missing part is taken from the germline J gene. The rearrangement links TRBV20-1 to TRBJ2-3; 9 bases map to TRBD2. CDR3 length: 16 residues. V was pared by 0 bases and J by 4 bases, with 8 bases of the junction left unmatched. Germline V CDR1 and CDR2: DFQATT, SNEGSKA (reference sequence). The CDR3 reads CSARDASGISADTQYF. The covered CDR3 bases are TGCAGTGCTAGAGACGCTAGCGGGATCTCCGCAGATACG.

This clone was found many times. Read coverage stops 3 residues before the CDR3 terminus; the germline J gene supplies the remainder. This sequence joins TRBV7-3 and TRBJ1-1, with TRBD1 matching over 7 bases. This CDR3 comprises 17 residues. Germline CDR1 is SGHTA and CDR2 is FQGTGA. The ends lost 0 bases at V and 4 bases at J; junction bases unmatched: 11. CDR3 sequence reads: CASSLTQGGRSGTEAFF. The sequenced part of the CDR3 DNA is TGTGCCAGCAGCTTAACGCAGGGGGGTCGGTCGGGCACTGAA.

As to this clone: The read falls 3 residues short of the CDR3 end, and the missing part is taken from the germline J gene. This rearrangement joins TRBV20-1 to TRBJ1-1; 10 bases are a match to TRBD1. CDR3 length equals 14 residues. Germline-derived CDR1 and CDR2 are DFQATT and SNEGSKA (reference sequence). Unmatched junction bases numbered 4, after V lost 5 bases and J lost 1 base. CDR3 sequence: CSAPGQGRNTEAFF. CDR3 bases read: TGCAGTGCTCCGGGACAGGGGCGGAACACTGAA.

This clone was seen at least ten times. The read is 3 residues too short to cover the CDR3 end, so that end is filled in from the germline J gene. V gene TRBV6-2 or TRBV6-3 combines with J gene TRBJ2-7; 9 bases map to TRBD1. Germline V CDR1 and CDR2: MNHEY, SVGEGT. The ends lost 2 bases at V and 0 bases at J; junction bases unmatched: 5. CDR3 length equals 16 residues. The DNA read from the CDR3 is TGTGCCAGCAGTTACACTGGGACAGGGCCCTCCTACGAG. This gives the protein CASSYTGTGPSYE. The full CDR3 protein is CASSYTGTGPSYEQYF.

This clone was counted many times. The read falls 3 residues short of the CDR3 end, and the missing part is taken from the germline J gene. This chain links TRBV10-2 with TRBJ2-7; no reliable D call. The V gene lost 10 bases and the J gene lost 4 bases, with 11 bases spanning the gap. The CDR3 extends over 11 amino acids. Germline V lookup: CDR1 WSHSY, CDR2 SAAADI. The CDR3 region is CATLGLYEQYF. The part of the CDR3 DNA that was read is TGCGCCACCTTAGGGCTTTACGAG.

This clone has at least ten counts. The sequence runs out 3 residues before the end of the CDR3; the remainder is reconstructed from the germline J gene. V gene TRBV30 combines with J gene TRBJ1-4; D gene uncertain. Germline V gene lookup returns CDR1 GTSNPN and CDR2 SVGIG (reference sequence). The V and J ends lost 5 bases and 1 base respectively, with 11 bases between them. This CDR3 is built from 14 residues. CDR3 bases read: TGTGCCTGGCTACGTCGGGGAACTAATGAAAAA. Translating gives CAWLRRGTNEK. Given in full, the CDR3 is CAWLRRGTNEKLFF.